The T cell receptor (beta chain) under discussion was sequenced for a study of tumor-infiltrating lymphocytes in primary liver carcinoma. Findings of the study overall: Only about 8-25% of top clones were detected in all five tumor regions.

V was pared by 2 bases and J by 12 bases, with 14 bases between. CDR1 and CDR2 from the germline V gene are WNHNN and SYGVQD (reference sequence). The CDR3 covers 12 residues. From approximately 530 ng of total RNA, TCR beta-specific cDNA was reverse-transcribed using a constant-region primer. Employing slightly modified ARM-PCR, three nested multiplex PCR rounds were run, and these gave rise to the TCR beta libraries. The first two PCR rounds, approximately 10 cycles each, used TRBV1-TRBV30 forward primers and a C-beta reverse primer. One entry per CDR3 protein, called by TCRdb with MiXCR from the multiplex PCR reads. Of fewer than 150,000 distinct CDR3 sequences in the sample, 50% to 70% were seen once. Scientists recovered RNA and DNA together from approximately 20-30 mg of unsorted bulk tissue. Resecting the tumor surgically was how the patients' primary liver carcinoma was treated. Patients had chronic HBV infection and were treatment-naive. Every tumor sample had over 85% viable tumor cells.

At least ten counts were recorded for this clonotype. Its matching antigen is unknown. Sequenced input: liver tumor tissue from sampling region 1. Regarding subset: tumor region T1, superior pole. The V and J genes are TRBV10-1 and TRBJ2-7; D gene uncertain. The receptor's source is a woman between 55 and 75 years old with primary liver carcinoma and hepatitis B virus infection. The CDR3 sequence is CASSEPGGLMYF. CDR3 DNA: TGCGCCAGCAGTGAGCCTGGCGGTCTTATGTACTTC.